Shown below are 12 T cell receptor beta chains from a single sample sequenced in a study of post-analysis software for immune sequencing data. Whole-study results and caveats: In patients, TRBV5-6, TRBV5-1 and TRBV20-1 belonged to 4 or 5 TRBV segments found more frequently than in controls.

Prepared libraries of TCR beta cDNA carried unique molecular identifiers. One entry per CDR3 protein, called by TCRdb with MiXCR from the PCR reads. The table has about 760,000 distinct CDR3 sequences, roughly 29% seen once. These receptors' targets are unknown. The sample was blood. Receptors were obtained from a girl aged 10 to 17 with multiple sclerosis.

To note about this clonotype: This may be a read error, as it is one base from a much larger clone. The chain employs TRBV6-5 and TRBJ2-3; a weak D match, TRBD2 (5 bases). The V gene's germline CDR1 is MNHEY and CDR2 SVGAGI. CDR3 length: 15 amino acids. CDR3: CAGSRPERSPDTQYF. The CDR3 DNA reads as TGTGCCGGCAGTCGCCCTGAGCGGTCACCAGATACGCAGTATTTT.

V is TRBV20-1 and J is TRBJ1-2, with D hard to call. The CDR3 loop spans 12 amino acids. Germline CDR1 DFQATT, CDR2 SNEGSKA (reference sequence). V lost 6 bases and J 4 bases, leaving 12 bases between the germline ends. The CDR3 DNA reads TGCAGTGCGGTGGGCAGTCTCTATGGCTACACCTTC. It encodes CSAVGSLYGYTF.

The sample holds a few counts of this clonotype. The chain is built from TRBV20-1 and TRBJ1-4; D is ambiguous. The CDR3 totals 14 residues. Trimming cost V 3 bases and J 4 bases, with 12 bases left between them. From germline, CDR1 is DFQATT and CDR2 SNEGSKA (reference sequence). CDR3 amino acids: CSASKRALNEKLFF. The CDR3 DNA reads as TGCAGTGCTAGTAAGCGGGCCCTTAATGAAAAACTGTTTTTT.

The chain carries TRBV2 and TRBJ1-4; 7 bases agree with TRBD1. CDR3 length: 15 amino acids. Trimming at V came to 2 bases and at J to 5 bases, leaving 5 bases not matched to a gene. CDR1 and CDR2 (germline): SNHLY, FYNNEI. In nucleotides, the CDR3 is TGTGCCAGCAGTGAACTTGGCAGGGGGAATGAAAAACTGTTTTTT. This encodes CASSELGRGNEKLFF.

The table lists this clonotype with a few counts. The V and J genes are TRBV6-6 and TRBJ1-4, with D tentatively TRBD1 (5 bases). The germline V gene has CDR1 MNHNY and CDR2 SVGAGI (reference sequence). Trimming took off 2 bases at V and 1 base at J, with 11 bases between the two ends. The CDR3 spans 16 residues. As DNA, the CDR3 is TGTGCCAGCAGTTACCGTTCCCAGGGAACTAATGAAAAACTGTTTTTT. Translation gives CASSYRSQGTNEKLFF.

The chain links TRBV24-1 to TRBJ2-7, with 8 bases fitting TRBD1. The V gene end was trimmed by 12 bases and the J gene end by 3 bases; junction bases not matched to a gene: 6. Germline values: CDR1 KGHDR, CDR2 SFDVKD. CDR3 size: 12 residues. Here the CDR3 DNA reads TGTGCCTCCGCGGGACAGGACTACGAGCAGTACTTC. Protein product: CASAGQDYEQYF.

J is TRBJ2-4 and V is TRBV10-3; 9 bases align to TRBD2. V lost 2 bases to trimming and J lost 7 bases; unmatched junction nucleotides: 9. The length of the CDR3 is 16 residues. Germline-derived CDR1 and CDR2 are ENHRY and SYGVKD. In DNA form, the CDR3 reads TGTGCCATCAGTGAGCGGCCTAGCGGGGAGGTTAACATTCAGTACTTC. Protein sequence: CAISERPSGEVNIQYF.

This rearrangement joins TRBV20-1 to TRBJ2-7; 7 bases map to TRBD1. Judging by the DNA end, TRBJ2-5 fits better; the J call may be wrong. CDR1 is DFQATT and CDR2 is SNEGSKA in the germline V gene (reference sequence). This CDR3 has 13 amino acids. For the CDR3, the DNA is TGCAGTGCTAGAAGGGGGCCCCGCGAGACCCAGTACTTC. Residues: CSARRGPRETQYF.

This clonotype has just one count. The genes are TRBV7-9 and TRBJ1-1; a possible D gene is TRBD1 (6 bases). Germline V gene lookup returns CDR1 SEHNR and CDR2 FQNEAQ (reference sequence). This CDR3 has 18 residues. Trimming took off 5 bases at V and 4 bases at J, with 26 bases between the two ends. CDR3 loop: CASSTTSVQGGKRTEAFF. CDR3 DNA sequence: TGTGCCAGCAGCACTACGTCCGTTCAAGGGGGGAAGCGCACTGAAGCTTTCTTT.

The chain employs TRBV12-3 or TRBV12-4 and TRBJ2-7; 7 bases agree with TRBD1. V was pared by 6 bases and J by 7 bases, with 6 bases of the junction left unmatched. The CDR3 is 12 amino acids. CDR3 loop: CASRAGGLEQYF. DNA of the CDR3: TGTGCCAGCAGGGCAGGGGGTTTGGAGCAGTACTTC.

V usage is TRBV7-2 and J usage is TRBJ1-6; a possible D gene is TRBD1 (6 bases). Germline V gene sequence: CDR1 SGHTA, CDR2 FQGNSA. V gave up 5 bases and J gave up 1 base, with 12 bases separating them. The CDR3 length is 16 residues. As DNA, the CDR3 is TGTGCCAGCAGCCCCCAGGGGCTGTCCTATAATTCACCCCTCCACTTT. This gives the protein CASSPQGLSYNSPLHF.

The rearrangement joins TRBV20-1 to TRBJ2-1, with 9 nucleotides matching TRBD2. CDR3 length: 15 residues. The germline V gene has CDR1 DFQATT and CDR2 SNEGSKA (reference sequence). V trimming: 6 bases; J trimming: 4 bases; junction bases outside the gene matches: 10. The CDR3 reads CSAIPPSGVYNEQFF. CDR3 sequence (DNA): TGCAGTGCCATACCCCCTAGCGGGGTTTACAATGAGCAGTTCTTC.